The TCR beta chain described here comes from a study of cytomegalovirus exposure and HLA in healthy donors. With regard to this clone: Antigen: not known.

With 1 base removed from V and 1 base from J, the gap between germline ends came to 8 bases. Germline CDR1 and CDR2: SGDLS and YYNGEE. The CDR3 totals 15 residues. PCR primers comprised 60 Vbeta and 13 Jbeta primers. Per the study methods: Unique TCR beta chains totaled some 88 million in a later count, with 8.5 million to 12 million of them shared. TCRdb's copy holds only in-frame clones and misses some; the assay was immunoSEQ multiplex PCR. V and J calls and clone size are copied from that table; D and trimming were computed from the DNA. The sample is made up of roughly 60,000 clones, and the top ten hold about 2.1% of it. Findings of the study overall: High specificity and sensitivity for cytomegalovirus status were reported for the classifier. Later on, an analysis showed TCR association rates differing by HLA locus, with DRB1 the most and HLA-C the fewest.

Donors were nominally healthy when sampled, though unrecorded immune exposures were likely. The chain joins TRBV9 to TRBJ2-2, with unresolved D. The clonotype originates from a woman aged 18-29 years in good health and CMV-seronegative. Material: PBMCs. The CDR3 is CASSVMAENTGELFF. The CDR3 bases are TGTGCCAGCAGCGTAATGGCAGAGAACACCGGGGAGCTGTTTTTT.